Listed below are T cell receptor beta chains from one sample, sequenced in a study of beta chain features in type 1 diabetes. Clones were read by immunoSEQ multiplex PCR, and TCRdb kept only the in-frame ones, dropping some. The table lists about 900,000 clones, roughly a sixth of them singletons. Sequences were obtained from naive CD4+ T cells from blood. The source of these receptors is a woman aged 18-35 years in good health. Each CDR3 is given with its conserved first and last residue. A D gene is named only where the DNA matches it firmly. Size values are once, few and many counts, or a class for expanded clones, and some rows have none.

j_call clone_size v_call d_call cdr3_nt cdr3_aa
TRBJ2-7 . TRBV20-1 . TGCAGTGCCCGTAGCCCTCCCGAGCAGTACTTC CSARSPPEQYF
TRBJ2-3 few TRBV9 TRBD2 TGTGCCAGCAGCTCCCGGACTAGCGGGACAGATACGCAGTATTTT CASSSRTSGTDTQYF
TRBJ1-2 . TRBV19 . TGTGCCAGTAAGGTCGACGGATGGTATGGCTACACCTTC CASKVDGWYGYTF
TRBJ2-3 few TRBV10-3 TRBD1 TGTGGGACAGGGGGCTCGAGCACAGATACGCAGTATTTT CGTGGSSTDTQYF
TRBJ2-3 . TRBV28 . TGTGCCAGCAGTTTTAAATATGCCGGCGGGGCCGCCACAGATACGCAGTATTTT CASSFKYAGGAATDTQYF
TRBJ2-2 . TRBV4-1 TRBD2 TGCGCCAGCAGCCAAGATCTGGGTAGCGGGAGTCTGAACACCGGGGAGCTGTTTTTT CASSQDLGSGSLNTGELFF
TRBJ1-2 . TRBV2 TRBD1 TGTGCCAGCGGGGACAGTCGCACCTTC CASGDSRTF
TRBJ2-1 . TRBV10-1 TRBD2 TGCGCCAGCAGTGCTGGGACTAGATCCTACAATGAGCAGTTCTTC CASSAGTRSYNEQFF
TRBJ2-2 . TRBV19 TRBD2 TGTGCCTGTTCTACCGGGGGAGGGCATCGAACCGGGGAGCTGTTTTTT CACSTGGGHRTGELFF
TRBJ2-7 few TRBV5-6 . TGTGCCAGCAGCCTGCCGTCTCCCGCCTACGAGCAGTACTTC CASSLPSPAYEQYF
TRBJ2-7 . TRBV2 . TGTGCCAGCAGTGAAACCGGATACGAGCAGTACTTC CASSETGYEQYF
TRBJ2-4 . TRBV21-1 . TGTGCCAGCACCCGACCGGGACTAGGAGATCACATTCAGTACTTC CASTRPGLGDHIQYF
TRBJ2-7 few TRBV9 . TGTGCCAGCAGCGTCCAGGACTCCTACGAGCAGTACTTC CASSVQDSYEQYF
TRBJ2-1 . TRBV7-2 . TGTGCCAGCAGCTTAGCGATGTTCGTGTACAATGAGCAGTTCTTC CASSLAMFVYNEQFF
TRBJ2-7 . TRBV7-2 TRBD1 TGTGCCAGCAGCCCCGGGACAGGGCCCTACGAGCAGTACTTC CASSPGTGPYEQYF
TRBJ1-5 . TRBV4-1 . TGCGCCAGCAGCCCTCAGGCCAGGGATAAGTATCAGCCCCAGCATTTT CASSPQARDKYQPQHF
TRBJ2-7 . TRBV27 TRBD2 TGTGCCAGCAGTTTAGAACCCCCGGGACTAGCGGGAAACGAGCAGTACTTC CASSLEPPGLAGNEQYF
TRBJ2-7 . TRBV19 TRBD1 TGTGCCAGCGGGACAGGGGTCTCCTACGAGCAGTACTTC CASGTGVSYEQYF
TRBJ1-5 few TRBV5-1 TRBD1 TGCGCCAGCAGCACAGGGACAGAAAATCAGCCCCAGCATTTT CASSTGTENQPQHF
TRBJ2-6 . TRBV20-1 . TGCAGTGCTAACCAGGCCAACGTCCTGACTTTC CSANQANVLTF
TRBJ2-7 . TRBV2 TRBD2 TGTGCCAGCAGGACCTCCCTAGCGGGAGGGCCCTACGAGCAGTACTTC CASRTSLAGGPYEQYF
TRBJ2-6 few TRBV11-2 . TGTGCCAGCAGCTTAGGGGGGTCCGCTGGGGCCAACGTCCTGACTTTC CASSLGGSAGANVLTF
TRBJ2-1 . TRBV6-5 TRBD2 TGTGCCAGCAGTTACGCTAGCGGGACCTACAATGAGCAGTTCTTC CASSYASGTYNEQFF
TRBJ2-7 few TRBV6-5 . TGTGCCAGCAGCAGGGGGGGCGGCTCCTACGAGCAGTACTTC CASSRGGGSYEQYF
TRBJ2-2 . TRBV9 TRBD2 TGTGCCAGCAGCGTAGAGGGACTATTGGCTGGGGAGCTGTTTTTT CASSVEGLLAGELFF
TRBJ1-2 . TRBV7-9 . TGTGCCAGCAGCTTAGCGACAGGATCCCATGAGGGCTACACCTTC CASSLATGSHEGYTF
TRBJ2-1 few TRBV11-2 . TGTGCCAGCAGCTTAAACGGCGTAGCGGTGGTCTATGAGCAGTTCTTC CASSLNGVAVVYEQFF
TRBJ2-5 few TRBV9 TRBD2 TGTGCCAGCAGCGCCCGAGGTTGGCTAGCGGGGAACCAAGAGACCCAGTACTTC CASSARGWLAGNQETQYF
TRBJ1-2 few TRBV7-2 . TGTGCCAGCAGCCCGCAGTCCCGATCCAGGGGCTACACCTTC CASSPQSRSRGYTF
TRBJ1-4 . TRBV7-8 TRBD1 TGTGCCAGCAGTCCGACAGGGACTAATGAAAAACTGTTTTTT CASSPTGTNEKLFF
TRBJ1-1 few TRBV9 . TGTGCCAGCAGCCGAAGGGGGGGTTCTAGCGCTGAAGCTTTCTTT CASSRRGGSSAEAFF
TRBJ1-2 . TRBV27 . TGTGCCAGCAGTTACCGACAAAACTATGGCTACACCTTC CASSYRQNYGYTF
TRBJ2-1 . TRBV5-6 . TGTGCCAGCAGCCCGTTTTCCGCGGCCACCTACAATGAGCAGTTCTTC CASSPFSAATYNEQFF
TRBJ2-1 . TRBV5-1 TRBD2 TGCGCCAGCTCCCAACTAGCGGGAAGAGAAAATGAGCAGTTCTTC CASSQLAGRENEQFF
TRBJ2-1 . TRBV28 . TGTGCCAGCAGTTTGACAGGCCCCTACAATGAGCAGTTCTTC CASSLTGPYNEQFF
TRBJ2-5 few TRBV10-3 TRBD2 TGTGCCATCAAACTAGCGGGTGAAGAGACCCAGTACTTC CAIKLAGEETQYF
TRBJ2-2 . TRBV11-2 . TGTGCCAGCAGCCCAATTACGAACACCGGGGAGCTGTTTTTT CASSPITNTGELFF
TRBJ2-5 . TRBV25-1 . TGTGCCAGCAGTGACCAACGGGGGCGGGAGACCCAGTACTTC CASSDQRGRETQYF
TRBJ2-7 . TRBV7-9 . TGTGCCAGCAGCTTAGGACGGATCTACGAGCAGTACTTC CASSLGRIYEQYF
TRBJ1-2 few TRBV28 TRBD1 TGTGCCAGCAGCCAACTTGGGACAGGTGACGGGTATGGCTACACCTTC CASSQLGTGDGYGYTF
TRBJ1-5 . TRBV19 TRBD1 TGTGCCACTTCGGGACAGGGGCACAATCAGCCCCAGCATTTT CATSGQGHNQPQHF